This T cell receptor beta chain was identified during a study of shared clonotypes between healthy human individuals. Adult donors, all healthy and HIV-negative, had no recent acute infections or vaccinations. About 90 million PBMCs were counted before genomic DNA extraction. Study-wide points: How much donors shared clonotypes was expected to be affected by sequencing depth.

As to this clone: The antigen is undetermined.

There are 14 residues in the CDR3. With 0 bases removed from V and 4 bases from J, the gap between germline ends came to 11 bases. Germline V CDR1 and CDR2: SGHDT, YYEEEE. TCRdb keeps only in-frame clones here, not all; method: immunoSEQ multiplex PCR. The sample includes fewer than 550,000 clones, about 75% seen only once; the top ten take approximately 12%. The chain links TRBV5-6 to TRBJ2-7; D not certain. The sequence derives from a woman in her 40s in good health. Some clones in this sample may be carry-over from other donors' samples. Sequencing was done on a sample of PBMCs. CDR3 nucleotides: TGTGCCAGCAGCTTGGGTGGCTCGGAGTACGAGCAGTACTTC. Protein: CASSLGGSEYEQYF.